One T cell receptor beta chain is described in this entry. This sample was included in a study of blood T cell repertoires in COVID-19. Across the whole study: Donors in the United States, Italy and Spain gave samples during acute or convalescent COVID-19. Nucleic acid was either cDNA or gDNA, and it came from T cells, B-cell-depleted T cells, or PBMCs.

CDR1 is SGHTA and CDR2 is FQGTGA in the germline V gene. V dropped 4 bases and J dropped 1 base, with 11 bases sitting between them. The CDR3 extends over 15 amino acids. Per the original data handling: Reference gene primers were amplified, and this amplification served to estimate nucleated cell counts. TCRdb's table, derived via immunoSEQ multiplex PCR, lists solely in-frame clones and lacks some. V and J calls and clone size are as listed in that table; D and trimming were resolved from the DNA. The sample has roughly 150,000 clones, approximately 84% seen once. This chain links TRBV7-3 with TRBJ2-4; no firm D call. The origin of this receptor is a human donor in a cohort sampled during active COVID-19. The sample consisted of peripheral blood. For the CDR3, the DNA is TGTGCCAGCAGCTCCTCGGTTGAGGCCAAAAACATTCAGTACTTC. The encoded protein is CASSSSVEAKNIQYF.